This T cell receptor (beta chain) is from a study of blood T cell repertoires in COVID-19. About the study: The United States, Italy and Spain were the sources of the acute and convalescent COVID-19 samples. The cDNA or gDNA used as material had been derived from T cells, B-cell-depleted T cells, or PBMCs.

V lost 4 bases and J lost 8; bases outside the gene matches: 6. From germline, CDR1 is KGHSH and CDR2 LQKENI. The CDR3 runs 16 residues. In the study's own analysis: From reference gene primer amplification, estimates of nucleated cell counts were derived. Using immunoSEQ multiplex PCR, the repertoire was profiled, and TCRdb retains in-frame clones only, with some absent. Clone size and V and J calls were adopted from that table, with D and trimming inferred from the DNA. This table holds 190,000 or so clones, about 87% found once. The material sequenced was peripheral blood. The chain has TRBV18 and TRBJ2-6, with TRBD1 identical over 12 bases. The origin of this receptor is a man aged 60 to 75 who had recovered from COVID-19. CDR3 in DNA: TGTGCCAGCTCACGGGGACAGGGGGCATTCTCCAACGTCCTGACTTTC. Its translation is CASSRGQGAFSNVLTF.